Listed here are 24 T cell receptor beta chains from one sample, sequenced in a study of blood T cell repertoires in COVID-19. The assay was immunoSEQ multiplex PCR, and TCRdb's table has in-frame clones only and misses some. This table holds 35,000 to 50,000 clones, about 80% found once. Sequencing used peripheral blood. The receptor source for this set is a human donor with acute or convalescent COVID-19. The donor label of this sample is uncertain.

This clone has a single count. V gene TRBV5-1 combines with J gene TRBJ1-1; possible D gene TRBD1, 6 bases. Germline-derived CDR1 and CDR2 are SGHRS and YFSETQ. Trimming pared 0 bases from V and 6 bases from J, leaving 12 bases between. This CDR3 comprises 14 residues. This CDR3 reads CASSLAPGAPEAFF. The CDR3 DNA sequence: TGCGCCAGCAGCTTGGCCCCAGGGGCCCCTGAAGCTTTCTTT.

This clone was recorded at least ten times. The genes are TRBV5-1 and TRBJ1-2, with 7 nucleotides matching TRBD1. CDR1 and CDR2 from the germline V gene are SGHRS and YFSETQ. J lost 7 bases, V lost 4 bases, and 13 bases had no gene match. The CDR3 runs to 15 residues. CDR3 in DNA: TGCGCCAGCAGCGGGACAGACAGATATCCCTCTGGCTACACCTTC. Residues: CASSGTDRYPSGYTF.

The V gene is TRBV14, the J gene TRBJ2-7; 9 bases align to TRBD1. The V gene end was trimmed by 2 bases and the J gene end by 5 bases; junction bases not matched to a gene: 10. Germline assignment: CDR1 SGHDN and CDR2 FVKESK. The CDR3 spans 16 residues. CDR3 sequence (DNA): TGTGCCAGCAGCCAACTACCCGGGACAGGGTACAACGAGCAGTACTTC. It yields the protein CASSQLPGTGYNEQYF.

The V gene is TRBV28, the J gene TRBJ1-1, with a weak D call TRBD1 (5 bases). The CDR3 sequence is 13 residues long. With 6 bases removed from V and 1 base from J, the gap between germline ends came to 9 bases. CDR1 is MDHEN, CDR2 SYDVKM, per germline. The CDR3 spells CASRQDGNTEAFF. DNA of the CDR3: TGTGCCAGCAGACAGGACGGGAACACTGAAGCTTTCTTT.

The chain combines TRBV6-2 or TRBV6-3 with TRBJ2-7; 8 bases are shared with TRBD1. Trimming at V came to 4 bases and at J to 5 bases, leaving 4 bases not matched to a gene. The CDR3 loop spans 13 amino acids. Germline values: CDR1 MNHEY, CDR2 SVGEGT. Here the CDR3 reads CASSWTGSHEQYF. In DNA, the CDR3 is TGTGCCAGCAGTTGGACAGGGAGCCACGAGCAGTACTTC.

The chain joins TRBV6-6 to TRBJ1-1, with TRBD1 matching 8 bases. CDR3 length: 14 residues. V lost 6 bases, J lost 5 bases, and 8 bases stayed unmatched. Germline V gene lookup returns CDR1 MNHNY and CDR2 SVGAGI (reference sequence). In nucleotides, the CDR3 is TGTGCCAGCAGGGACCAGGGGGCCGTTACTGAAGCTTTCTTT. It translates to CASRDQGAVTEAFF.

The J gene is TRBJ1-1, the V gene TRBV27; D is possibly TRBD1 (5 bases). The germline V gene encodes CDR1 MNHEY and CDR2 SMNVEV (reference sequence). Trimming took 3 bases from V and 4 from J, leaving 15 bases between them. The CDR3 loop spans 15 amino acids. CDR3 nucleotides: TGTGCCAGCAGTTTTAGTCGAATCAGGGCCACTGAAGCTTTCTTT. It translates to CASSFSRIRATEAFF.

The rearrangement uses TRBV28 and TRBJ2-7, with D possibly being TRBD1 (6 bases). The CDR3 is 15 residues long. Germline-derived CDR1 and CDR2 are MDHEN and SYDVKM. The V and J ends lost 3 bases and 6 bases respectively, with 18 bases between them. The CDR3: CASSFRAFPGAEQYF. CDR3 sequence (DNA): TGTGCCAGCAGTTTTCGGGCCTTTCCAGGGGCCGAGCAGTACTTC.

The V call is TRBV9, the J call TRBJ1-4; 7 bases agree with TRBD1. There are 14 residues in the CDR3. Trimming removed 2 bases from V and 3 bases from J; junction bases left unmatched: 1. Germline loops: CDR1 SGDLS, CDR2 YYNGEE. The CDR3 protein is CASSVQGANEKLFF. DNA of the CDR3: TGTGCCAGCAGCGTCCAGGGGGCTAATGAAAAACTGTTTTTT.

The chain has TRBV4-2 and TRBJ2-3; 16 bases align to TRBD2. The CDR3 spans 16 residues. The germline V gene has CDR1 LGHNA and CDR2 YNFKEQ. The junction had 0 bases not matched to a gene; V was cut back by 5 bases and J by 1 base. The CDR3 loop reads CASSGTSGGGTDTQYF. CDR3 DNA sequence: TGTGCCAGCAGCGGGACTAGCGGGGGGGGCACAGATACGCAGTATTTT.

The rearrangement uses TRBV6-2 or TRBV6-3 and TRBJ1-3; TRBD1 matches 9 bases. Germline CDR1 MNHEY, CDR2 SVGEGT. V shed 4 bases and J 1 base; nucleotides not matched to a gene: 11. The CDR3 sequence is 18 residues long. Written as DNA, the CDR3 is TGTGCCAGCAGTTTTGCCGGACAGGGGCGAAGGTCTGGAAACACCATATATTTT. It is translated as CASSFAGQGRRSGNTIYF.

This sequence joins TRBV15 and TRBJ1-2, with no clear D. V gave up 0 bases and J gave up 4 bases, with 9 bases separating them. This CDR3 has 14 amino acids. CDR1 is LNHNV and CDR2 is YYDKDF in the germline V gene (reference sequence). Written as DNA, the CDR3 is TGTGCCACCAGCAGAGAAGGTACTAGCTATGGCTACACCTTC. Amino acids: CATSREGTSYGYTF.

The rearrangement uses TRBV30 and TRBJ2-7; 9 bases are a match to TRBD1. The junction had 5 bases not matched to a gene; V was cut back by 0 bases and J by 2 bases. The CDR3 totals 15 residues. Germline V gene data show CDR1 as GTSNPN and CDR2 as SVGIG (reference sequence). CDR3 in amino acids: CAWSVGQGNPYEQYF. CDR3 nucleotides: TGTGCCTGGAGTGTCGGACAGGGGAACCCCTACGAGCAGTACTTC.

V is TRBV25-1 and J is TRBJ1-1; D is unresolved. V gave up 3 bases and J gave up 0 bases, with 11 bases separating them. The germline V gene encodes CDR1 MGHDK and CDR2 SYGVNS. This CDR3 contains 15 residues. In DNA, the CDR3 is TGTGCCAGCAGTGATATTGGCAGGATGAACACTGAAGCTTTCTTT. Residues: CASSDIGRMNTEAFF.

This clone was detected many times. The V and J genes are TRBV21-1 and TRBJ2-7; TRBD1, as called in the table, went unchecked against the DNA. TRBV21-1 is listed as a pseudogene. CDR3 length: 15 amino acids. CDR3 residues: CASSRSRANSYEQYF. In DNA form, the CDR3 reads TGTGCCAGCAGCAGATCCAGGGCAAACTCCTACGAGCAGTACTTC.

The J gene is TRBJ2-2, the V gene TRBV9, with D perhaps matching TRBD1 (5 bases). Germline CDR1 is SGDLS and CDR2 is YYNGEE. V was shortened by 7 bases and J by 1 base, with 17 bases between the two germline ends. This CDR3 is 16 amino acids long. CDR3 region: CASGYSGNENTGELFF. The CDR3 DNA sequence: TGTGCCAGCGGTTATTCAGGGAATGAGAACACCGGGGAGCTGTTTTTT.

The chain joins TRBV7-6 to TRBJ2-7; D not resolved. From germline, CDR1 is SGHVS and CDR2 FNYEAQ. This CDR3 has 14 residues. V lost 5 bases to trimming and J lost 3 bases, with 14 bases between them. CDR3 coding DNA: TGTGCCAGCAGCGCCCTAGTAAATCGCTACGAGCAGTACTTC. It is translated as CASSALVNRYEQYF.

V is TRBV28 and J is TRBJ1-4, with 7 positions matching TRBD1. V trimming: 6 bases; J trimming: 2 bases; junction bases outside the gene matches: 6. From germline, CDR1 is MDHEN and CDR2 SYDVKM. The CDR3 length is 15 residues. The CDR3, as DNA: TGTGCCAGCAGCCTTGGGACAGTCACTAATGAAAAACTGTTTTTT. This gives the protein CASSLGTVTNEKLFF.

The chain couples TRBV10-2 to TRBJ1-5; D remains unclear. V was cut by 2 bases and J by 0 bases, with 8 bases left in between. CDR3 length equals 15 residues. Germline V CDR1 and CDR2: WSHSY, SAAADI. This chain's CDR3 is CASSESPGSNQPQHF. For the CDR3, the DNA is TGCGCCAGCAGTGAGAGTCCAGGTAGCAATCAGCCCCAGCATTTT.

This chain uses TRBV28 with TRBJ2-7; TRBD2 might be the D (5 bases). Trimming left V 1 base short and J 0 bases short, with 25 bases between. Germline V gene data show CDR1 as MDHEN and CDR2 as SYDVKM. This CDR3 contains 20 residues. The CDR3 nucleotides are TGTGCCAGCAGTTTATTTACCCCTACGGACTTCCTAAAGTCCTCCTACGAGCAGTACTTC. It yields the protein CASSLFTPTDFLKSSYEQYF.

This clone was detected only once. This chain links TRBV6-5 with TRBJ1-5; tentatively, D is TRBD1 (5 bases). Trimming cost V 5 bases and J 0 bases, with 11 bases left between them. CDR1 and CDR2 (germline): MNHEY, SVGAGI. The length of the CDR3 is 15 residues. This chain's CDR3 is CASSNRWDSNQPQHF. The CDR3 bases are TGTGCCAGCAGTAACAGGTGGGATAGCAATCAGCCCCAGCATTTT.

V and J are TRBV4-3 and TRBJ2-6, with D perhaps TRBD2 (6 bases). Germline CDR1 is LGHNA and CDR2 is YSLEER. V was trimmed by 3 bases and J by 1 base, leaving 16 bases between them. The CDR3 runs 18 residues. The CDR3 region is CASSHLPMGGSGANVLTF. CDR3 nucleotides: TGCGCCAGCAGCCACCTCCCGATGGGGGGATCTGGGGCCAACGTCCTGACTTTC.

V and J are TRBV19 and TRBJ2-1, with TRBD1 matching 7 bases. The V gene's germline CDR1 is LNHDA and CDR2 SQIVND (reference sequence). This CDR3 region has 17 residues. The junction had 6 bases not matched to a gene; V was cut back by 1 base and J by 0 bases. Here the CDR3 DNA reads TGTGCCAGTAGTATAGGGGAAGGGGGCGCCTCCTACAATGAGCAGTTCTTC. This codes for CASSIGEGGASYNEQFF.

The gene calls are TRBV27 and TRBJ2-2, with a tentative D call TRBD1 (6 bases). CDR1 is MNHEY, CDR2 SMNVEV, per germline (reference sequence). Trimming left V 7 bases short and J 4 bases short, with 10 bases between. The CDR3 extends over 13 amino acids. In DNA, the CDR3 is TGTGCCAGCACCTTAGGGGGCACCGGGGAGCTGTTTTTT. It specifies CASTLGGTGELFF.